These 15 T cell receptor beta chains were all obtained from the same sample, sequenced in a study of early T cells in non-severe SARS-CoV-2 infection. Using its own MiXCR run on the 5' RACE reads, TCRdb lists one record per CDR3 protein. Here the sample spans around 19,000 distinct CDR3 sequences, approximately 5.6% being singletons. The sequencing sample was made of whole blood. The receptors shown here come from an adult who was a healthcare worker with PCR-confirmed SARS-CoV-2 infection or an uninfected control (not recorded which).

This clonotype was seen ten or more times. The V gene is TRBV6-2 or TRBV6-3, the J gene TRBJ2-1, with 14 bases lining up with TRBD2. Trimming took 5 bases from V and 10 from J; bases not matched to a gene: 7. The length of the CDR3 is 15 residues. Per germline, CDR1 MNHEY and CDR2 SVGEGT. The CDR3 nucleotides read TGTGCCAGCAGTACGGGACTAGCGGGAGATCGGGAGCAGTTCTTC. This gives the protein CASSTGLAGDREQFF.

This clonotype is medium-sized within its sample. V usage is TRBV20-1 and J usage is TRBJ1-1; D not resolved. This CDR3 comprises 12 residues. CDR1 is DFQATT, CDR2 SNEGSKA, per germline (reference sequence). The V end was cut by 8 bases, the J end by 4 bases, with 14 bases between. This chain's CDR3 is CSTLGRATEAFF. The CDR3 DNA follows: TGCAGTACTCTGGGAAGGGCCACTGAAGCTTTCTTT.

The sample holds many counts of this clonotype. This rearrangement joins TRBV28 to TRBJ1-1; 9 positions match TRBD1. With V trimmed by 4 bases and J by 0 bases, 15 bases remained unmatched. The V gene's germline CDR1 is MDHEN and CDR2 SYDVKM. The CDR3 has 19 residues. DNA for the CDR3: TGTGCCAGCAGTTCGCGTATCCGGGACAGGGTTACATTGAACACTGAAGCTTTCTTT. Translating gives CASSSRIRDRVTLNTEAFF. The full variable domain, in which reference TRBV28 and TRBJ1-1 provide the parts outside the CDR3, is DVKVTQSSRYLVKRTGEKVFLECVQDMDHENMFWYRQDPGLGLRLIYFSYDVKMKEKGDIPEGYSVSREKKERFSLILESASTNQTSMYLCASSSRIRDRVTLNTEAFFGQGTRLTVV.

In this sample, this clonotype turned up many times. The rearrangement uses TRBV28 and TRBJ2-4; 9 bases are a match to TRBD2. Germline CDR1 and CDR2: MDHEN and SYDVKM. The CDR3 has 14 amino acids. V lost 2 bases, J lost 9 bases, and 5 bases stayed unmatched. CDR3 sequence (DNA): TGTGCCAGCAGTTTAGCGGGAGGGCCGAGCATTCAGTACTTC. Protein: CASSLAGGPSIQYF.

In this sample, this clonotype turned up many times. This chain connects TRBV27 to TRBJ1-1; TRBD1 matches 7 bases. Germline CDR1 reads MNHEY; CDR2 reads SMNVEV (reference sequence). This CDR3 has 11 residues. J lost 4 bases, V lost 11 bases, and 4 bases had no gene match. CDR3 coding DNA: TGTGCCTCATCAGGGGGCACTGAAGCTTTCTTT. This codes for CASSGGTEAFF.

This clonotype is deemed medium-sized. The gene calls are TRBV7-7 and TRBJ2-7, with TRBD1 identical over 8 bases. CDR1 SSHAT and CDR2 FNYEAQ come from the germline V gene (reference sequence). The trim removed 0 bases at V and 4 bases at J, leaving 14 bases unmatched. The CDR3 length is 18 residues. The CDR3 here is CASSLAPPGQGSDYEQYF. CDR3 sequence (DNA): TGTGCCAGCAGCTTAGCGCCTCCCGGACAGGGAAGTGATTACGAGCAGTACTTC.

The chain combines TRBV4-1 with TRBJ2-7; the D is unclear. V was clipped by 3 bases and J by 2 bases, with 5 bases between them. This CDR3 has 12 residues. The V gene's germline CDR1 is MGHRA and CDR2 YSYEKL. For the CDR3, the DNA is TGCGCCAGCAGCCAGGGAACCTACGAGCAGTACTTC. Translated, it gives CASSQGTYEQYF.

This clonotype has only a few counts. The CDR3 coding sequence is TGTGCCAGCAGCTTGGTAGGCGGCGGTCCCTACGAGCAGTACTTC. Amino acids: CASSLVGGGPYEQYF. The rearrangement uses TRBV5-6 and TRBJ2-7; no definite D call. Germline-derived CDR1 and CDR2 are SGHDT and YYEEEE. The CDR3 consists of 15 residues. The V end was cut by 0 bases, the J end by 2 bases, with 12 bases between.

In this sample, this clonotype turned up many times. The V gene is TRBV2, the J gene TRBJ2-7; D gene ambiguous. CDR3 length equals 12 residues. The germline CDR1 and CDR2 sequences are SNHLY and FYNNEI. V was trimmed by 7 bases and J by 2 bases, leaving 9 bases between them. In nucleotides, the CDR3 is TGTGCCAGCAAGTCAAACACCTACGAGCAGTACTTC. This encodes CASKSNTYEQYF.

Ten or more counts support this clonotype. This chain joins TRBV12-3 or TRBV12-4 and TRBJ2-1, with 9 bases that match TRBD2. This CDR3 region has 16 residues. V was clipped by 2 bases and J by 16 bases; unmatched bases: 18. CDR3 bases: TGTGCCAGCAGTTTAACCTTGGGGGGTAGCGGGAGAAATTTATTCTTC. It translates to CASSLTLGGSGRNLFF.

This clonotype is judged medium-sized. V gene TRBV28 combines with J gene TRBJ1-4; possibly TRBD1 for D (5 bases). CDR3 length: 16 amino acids. Trimming pared 3 bases from V and 5 bases from J, leaving 16 bases between. CDR1 and CDR2 (germline): MDHEN, SYDVKM. The DNA of the CDR3 is TGTGCCAGCAGTTTTACCGAGGGACTGGGGAATGAAAAACTGTTTTTT. Amino acids: CASSFTEGLGNEKLFF.

By share, this clonotype counts as medium-sized (0.01 to 0.1%). The chain links TRBV6-6 to TRBJ1-1; D is possibly TRBD1 (5 bases). Trimming left V 2 bases short and J 7 bases short, with 11 bases between. The CDR3 runs 13 residues. Germline V gene sequence: CDR1 MNHNY, CDR2 SVGAGI (reference sequence). The CDR3 DNA follows: TGTGCCAGCAGTTACGAGGGGCTCCTTGAAGCTTTCTTT. It codes for CASSYEGLLEAFF.

This clonotype came up many times. The V call is TRBV6-5, the J call TRBJ1-5; TRBD1 might be the D (5 bases). The CDR3 has 13 residues. The V gene's germline CDR1 is MNHEY and CDR2 SVGAGI. Deletions cut 7 bases from V and 7 bases from J, with 14 bases between. CDR3 nucleotide sequence: TGTGCCAGCACCACTAATTGGGGGCAGCCCCAGCATTTT. Translation gives CASTTNWGQPQHF.

This clonotype has at least ten counts. V usage is TRBV28 and J usage is TRBJ2-5, with 10 bases that match TRBD1. This CDR3 contains 16 residues. The germline V gene has CDR1 MDHEN and CDR2 SYDVKM. V lost 5 bases, J lost 1 base, and 7 bases stayed unmatched. The CDR3 reads CASSNMDRGSQETQYF. For the CDR3, the DNA is TGTGCCAGCAGTAACATGGACAGGGGGTCCCAAGAGACCCAGTACTTC.

This clonotype showed up many times. This chain links TRBV5-6 with TRBJ2-3; 12 nucleotides align to TRBD2. Germline V gene data show CDR1 as SGHDT and CDR2 as YYEEEE. Losses at the gene ends were 0 bases for V and 6 bases for J; bases not matched to a gene: 5. The CDR3 has 16 residues. The CDR3 here is CASSLETSGSRDTQYF. CDR3 nucleotide sequence: TGTGCCAGCAGCTTGGAGACTAGCGGGAGCAGGGATACGCAGTATTTT. The full variable domain, completed using reference TRBV5-6 and TRBJ2-3, is DAGVTQSPTHLIKTRGQQVTLRCSPKSGHDTVSWYQQALGQGPQFIFQYYEEEERQRGNFPDRFSGHQFPNYSSELNVNALLLGDSALYLCASSLETSGSRDTQYFGPGTRLTVL.